This T cell receptor beta chain was sequenced for a study of T cell repertoires in cytomegalovirus infection. A single record per CDR3 protein comes from TCRdb applying MiXCR to the reads. Among hundreds of thousands of distinct CDR3 sequences listed, about a sixth were seen once. Germline CDR1 reads SGHVS; CDR2 reads FQNEAQ. The CDR3 totals 17 residues. V lost 5 bases and J lost 0, with 17 bases in between. This clonotype was observed at least ten times. This chain connects TRBV7-8 to TRBJ1-3; weak D call: TRBD1 (5 bases). Sequencing input: PBMCs. The clonotype was recovered from a human donor in good health (CMV status not recorded). Some clones in this sample may be carry-over from other donors' samples. This CDR3 is CASSPRTAGSSGNTIYF. The DNA of the CDR3 is TGTGCCAGCAGCCCGAGGACTGCAGGGAGCTCTGGAAACACCATATATTTT.